The 22 T cell receptor beta chains presented below share a single source sample, sequenced in a study of OX40 agonist ivuxolimab in advanced cancers. The assay was immunoSEQ multiplex PCR, and TCRdb's table has in-frame clones only and misses some. The sample shows about 53,000 clones, 79% of them seen only once. This specimen consisted of CD4+ or CD8+ T cells sorted from blood, obtained in a trial of the OX40 agonist ivuxolimab. The receptors here all came from an adult with an advanced solid tumor such as melanoma, head and neck, liver or kidney cancer.

This clone has just one count. The chain recombines TRBV5-1 with TRBJ2-3; TRBD1 matches 7 bases. There are 16 residues in the CDR3. After removal of 0 bases from V and 1 base from J, the junction contained 5 bases not matched to a gene. Germline-derived CDR1 and CDR2 are SGHRS and YFSETQ. CDR3 region: CASSLDQGTGTDTQYF. The CDR3, as DNA: TGCGCCAGCAGCTTGGACCAAGGGACAGGCACAGATACGCAGTATTTT.

V gene TRBV25-1 combines with J gene TRBJ2-3; 9 bases fit TRBD1. This CDR3 has 14 residues. Germline V gene sequence: CDR1 MGHDK, CDR2 SYGVNS. Trimming removed 6 bases from V and 2 bases from J; junction bases left unmatched: 3. The CDR3 nucleotides read TGTGCCAGCAGCTGGACAGGGGACACAGATACGCAGTATTTT. Protein product: CASSWTGDTDTQYF.

This rearrangement joins TRBV5-4 to TRBJ2-7; 7 bases are shared with TRBD1. The germline V gene encodes CDR1 SGHNT and CDR2 YYREEE (reference sequence). V was clipped by 0 bases and J by 5 bases; unmatched bases: 8. The length of the CDR3 is 15 residues. The CDR3 region is CASSLGRGQFHEQYF. The CDR3 nucleotides are TGTGCCAGCAGCTTGGGTAGGGGACAGTTCCACGAGCAGTACTTC.

V gene TRBV5-1 combines with J gene TRBJ2-7; D might be TRBD1 or TRBD2, each matching 5 bases. Trimming took 4 bases from V and 0 from J, leaving 14 bases between them. The CDR3 is 15 amino acids. CDR1 and CDR2 from the germline V gene are SGHRS and YFSETQ. The CDR3 nucleotides read TGCGCCAGCAGCGATAACTTTGGGACCTCCTACGAGCAGTACTTC. This sequence encodes CASSDNFGTSYEQYF.

This clone has only a few counts. This CDR3 is also generated by other DNA sequences in the sample. V is TRBV19 and J is TRBJ1-6; TRBD1 matches at 10 bases. The CDR3 length is 14 residues. Germline V gene data show CDR1 as LNHDA and CDR2 as SQIVND (reference sequence). Losses at the gene ends were 5 bases for V and 8 bases for J; bases not matched to a gene: 3. The CDR3 is CASSEGQGYSPLHF. The CDR3 DNA reads as TGTGCCAGTAGTGAGGGACAGGGGTATTCACCCCTCCACTTT.

The rearrangement links TRBV29-1 to TRBJ2-1; D is unresolved. The germline V gene encodes CDR1 SQVTM and CDR2 ANQGSEA. This CDR3 contains 13 residues. V shed 4 bases and J shed 6 bases, with 13 bases lying between them. The CDR3 protein is CSVGTPKANEQFF. For the CDR3, the DNA is TGCAGCGTTGGGACCCCCAAGGCCAATGAGCAGTTCTTC.

The chain links TRBV7-2 to TRBJ1-3, with no clear D. The CDR3 is 13 residues long. V dropped 2 bases and J dropped 4 bases, with 6 bases sitting between them. Germline assignment: CDR1 SGHTA and CDR2 FQGNSA. The CDR3 reads CASSLTAGNTIYF. CDR3 sequence (DNA): TGTGCCAGCAGCTTAACCGCCGGAAACACCATATATTTT.

The V call is TRBV11-2, the J call TRBJ2-1; 8 bases fit TRBD2. The CDR3 totals 13 residues. The V segment lost 5 bases and the J segment 7 bases; nucleotides outside the gene matches: 4. The V gene's germline CDR1 is SGHAT and CDR2 FQNNGV. The CDR3, as DNA: TGTGCCAGCAGCCCCCGACTAGCGAATGAGCAGTTCTTC. Translation gives CASSPRLANEQFF.

The chain uses TRBV5-1 and TRBJ2-7; 9 bases map to TRBD1. Trimming took 4 bases from V and 1 from J; bases not matched to a gene: 12. This CDR3 has 17 residues. Germline V gene sequence: CDR1 SGHRS, CDR2 YFSETQ. For the CDR3, the DNA is TGCGCCAGCAGCCCGGGACAGGGTGCGAAGGGGTCCTACGAGCAGTACTTC. It encodes CASSPGQGAKGSYEQYF.

The table lists this clone with a few counts. This chain links TRBV7-2 with TRBJ1-2; D is unclear. Trimming stripped 7 bases from V and 0 bases from J, with 12 bases between. There are 14 residues in the CDR3. Per germline, CDR1 SGHTA and CDR2 FQGNSA. Here the CDR3 reads CASTEDLANYGYTF. The CDR3 DNA is TGTGCCAGCACCGAAGATTTAGCTAACTATGGCTACACCTTC.

The rearrangement links TRBV6-6 to TRBJ2-1; 12 bases are a match to TRBD1. This CDR3 spans 16 amino acids. Per the germline V gene, CDR1 is MNHNY and CDR2 is SVGAGI (reference sequence). V was clipped by 2 bases and J by 8 bases; unmatched bases: 7. The CDR3 region is CASSYGSGTGGDEQFF. For the CDR3, the DNA is TGTGCCAGCAGTTACGGTTCCGGGACAGGGGGCGATGAGCAGTTCTTC.

The chain carries TRBV6-1 and TRBJ2-7, with D possibly matching TRBD2 (5 bases). Germline V lookup: CDR1 MNHNS, CDR2 SASEGT. The V end lost 9 bases, the J end lost 4 bases, and 16 bases lay between the germline ends. This CDR3 has 13 amino acids. CDR3 sequence reads: CASSLSGIYEQYF. DNA of the CDR3: TGTGCCAGTTCGCTCTCGGGGATTTACGAGCAGTACTTC.

The V gene is TRBV5-1, the J gene TRBJ1-2, with D uncertain. Germline V gives CDR1 SGHRS, CDR2 YFSETQ. This CDR3 is built from 14 residues. V was cut by 4 bases and J by 5 bases, with 15 bases left in between. CDR3 nucleotide sequence: TGCGCCAGCAGCGCCCGGACGTCGGATTATGGCTACACCTTC. Residues: CASSARTSDYGYTF.

CDR3 amino acids: CSAQQRHWQFF. CDR3 bases: TGCAGTGCCCAACAGAGGCATTGGCAGTTCTTC. This chain joins TRBV20-1 and TRBJ2-1; no reliable D call. V shed 6 bases and J shed 12 bases, with 15 bases lying between them. Germline CDR1 reads DFQATT; CDR2 reads SNEGSKA (reference sequence). The CDR3 extends over 11 amino acids.

V gene TRBV11-2 combines with J gene TRBJ2-7, with D possibly TRBD2 on 5 matching bases. The germline gives CDR1 SGHAT, CDR2 FQNNGV. Trimming cost V 1 base and J 3 bases, with 16 bases left between them. CDR3 length equals 16 residues. CDR3: CASSLAAGFAFYEQYF. The CDR3 nucleotides read TGTGCCAGCAGCTTAGCGGCGGGCTTCGCCTTCTACGAGCAGTACTTC. The full variable domain, completed using reference TRBV11-2 and TRBJ2-7, is EAGVAQSPRYKIIEKRQSVAFWCNPISGHATLYWYQQILGQGPKLLIQFQNNGVVDDSQLPKDRFSAERLKGVDSTLKIQPAKLEDSAVYLCASSLAAGFAFYEQYFGPGTRLTVT.

The genes are TRBV5-1 and TRBJ2-6; D could derive from TRBD1 or TRBD2 (5 bases each). The germline V and J ends were trimmed by 1 base and 0 bases, with 14 bases remaining between them. Germline CDR1 and CDR2: SGHRS and YFSETQ. The CDR3 sequence is 18 residues long. The CDR3 here is CASSLYGTAISGANVLTF. CDR3 DNA sequence: TGCGCCAGCAGCTTGTATGGGACCGCGATCTCTGGGGCCAACGTCCTGACTTTC.

The V gene is TRBV27, the J gene TRBJ1-3; no clear D gene. V was clipped by 0 bases and J by 0 bases, with 6 bases between them. CDR3 size: 15 residues. The germline CDR1 and CDR2 sequences are MNHEY and SMNVEV (reference sequence). CDR3 amino acids: CASSLSSGSGNTIYF. The CDR3 DNA reads as TGTGCCAGCAGTTTATCGTCCGGCTCTGGAAACACCATATATTTT.

This clone was found once. The V gene is TRBV30, the J gene TRBJ2-7; D is unresolved. The ends were cut back, 4 bases at V and 3 bases at J, with 7 bases in the middle. Germline assignment: CDR1 GTSNPN and CDR2 SVGIG (reference sequence). This CDR3 is 11 amino acids long. The CDR3 here is CAWKEIYEQYF. The CDR3 nucleotides are TGTGCCTGGAAAGAAATCTACGAGCAGTACTTC.

This sequence joins TRBV19 and TRBJ2-1; 12 bases fit TRBD2. The CDR3 has 15 amino acids. Germline lookup yields CDR1 LNHDA and CDR2 SQIVND (reference sequence). Trimming cost V 4 bases and J 4 bases; bases outside gene matches: 2. The CDR3 sequence is CASSTLAGGYNEQFF. CDR3 nucleotide sequence: TGTGCCAGTAGTACGCTAGCGGGAGGGTACAATGAGCAGTTCTTC.

The V gene is TRBV6-5, the J gene TRBJ2-7; a possible D gene is TRBD1 (7 bases). The CDR3 has 14 residues. Germline loops: CDR1 MNHEY, CDR2 SVGAGI. V shed 5 bases and J shed 0 bases, with 11 bases lying between them. CDR3 coding DNA: TGTGCCAGCAGTGCCAGGGGGGTCTCCTACGAGCAGTACTTC. Amino acids: CASSARGVSYEQYF.

The V gene is TRBV7-2, the J gene TRBJ2-1; TRBD2 matches at 10 bases. The CDR3 is 14 residues long. With 1 base clipped from V and 15 bases from J, the junction kept 9 bases outside the gene matches. The V gene's germline CDR1 is SGHTA and CDR2 FQGNSA. The CDR3 DNA follows: TGTGCCAGCAGCTTAGATGCTAGCGGGAGAGTCCTGTTCTTC. The encoded protein is CASSLDASGRVLFF.

The chain has TRBV6-6 and TRBJ2-3; 7 nucleotides line up with TRBD2. The germline gives CDR1 MNHNY, CDR2 SVGAGI (reference sequence). After removal of 0 bases from V and 6 bases from J, the junction contained 6 bases not matched to a gene. There are 15 residues in the CDR3. In nucleotides, the CDR3 is TGTGCCAGCAGTTACTCACTAGCGCGGGCCGATACGCAGTATTTT. It codes for CASSYSLARADTQYF.